The rows below give T cell receptor beta chains drawn from one sample of a study of graft-versus-host responses after intestinal transplantation. Sequenced by immunoSEQ multiplex PCR; TCRdb stores in-frame clones only, minus some. The repertoire holds about 43,000 clones, with around 96% as singletons. The material was PBMCs, obtained approximately 340 days after intestinal transplant. The receptors here all came from a human patient who received an intestinal transplant, so some T cells may come from the graft donor. The CDR3 runs from the conserved cysteine through the conserved F or W. D genes are given only for firm matches. The size of a clone is reported for some rows only, either as once, few or many, or as a class for expanded clones.

abundance	v_gene	j_gene	d_gene	CDR3aa	CDR3nt
-	TRBV5-4	TRBJ2-1	TRBD2	CASSGKVGSGSGDEQFF	TGTGCCAGCAGCGGCAAGGTAGGCAGCGGGAGTGGAGATGAGCAGTTCTTC
-	TRBV19	TRBJ1-6	TRBD1	CASSDWTGINSPLHF	TGTGCCAGTAGTGACTGGACAGGGATTAATTCACCCCTCCACTTT
-	TRBV2	TRBJ2-7	-	CASTGANSWYEQYF	TGTGCCAGCACCGGGGCAAATTCTTGGTACGAGCAGTACTTC
-	TRBV29-1	TRBJ2-3	-	CSVRGLGTDTQYF	TGCAGCGTCCGGGGGCTGGGGACAGATACGCAGTATTTT
once	TRBV5-1	TRBJ2-5	-	CASSLGGVGETQYF	TGCGCCAGCAGCTTGGGAGGGGTTGGGGAGACCCAGTACTTC
-	TRBV7-9	TRBJ1-6	-	CASSFAWGNSPLHF	TGTGCCAGCAGCTTCGCTTGGGGGAATTCACCCCTCCACTTT
-	TRBV18	TRBJ1-1	-	CASSPIEVLNTEAFF	TGTGCCAGCTCACCGATTGAAGTCCTGAACACTGAAGCTTTCTTT
-	TRBV27	TRBJ2-1	-	CASSLSAGYNEQFF	TGTGCCAGCAGTTTATCTGCAGGGTACAATGAGCAGTTCTTC
once	TRBV4-1	TRBJ2-7	TRBD2	CASSQGNLAGVLPEQYF	TGCGCCAGCAGCCAAGGCAACCTAGCGGGAGTTCTGCCCGAGCAGTACTTC
-	TRBV6-1	TRBJ1-5	-	CASSALGAAYSNQPQHF	TGTGCCAGCAGTGCCCTTGGGGCAGCATATAGCAATCAGCCCCAGCATTTT
-	TRBV18	TRBJ2-3	-	CASSPGTDTQYF	TGTGCCAGCTCACCTGGCACAGATACGCAGTATTTT
-	TRBV29-1	TRBJ2-7	-	CSVEGREGGSEQYF	TGCAGCGTTGAAGGGCGGGAAGGGGGTTCCGAGCAGTACTTC
-	TRBV2	TRBJ1-4	TRBD1	CALTGGEDEKLFF	TGTGCCTTAACAGGGGGCGAAGATGAAAAACTGTTTTTT
-	TRBV14	TRBJ1-1	-	CASSQVERVNTEAFF	TGTGCCAGCAGCCAAGTAGAGAGAGTGAACACTGAAGCTTTCTTT
-	TRBV6-1	TRBJ2-3	-	CASSTQSPDTQYF	TGTGCCAGCAGTACCCAAAGTCCAGATACGCAGTATTTT
-	TRBV19	TRBJ1-2	-	CASRFTDSTYGYTF	TGTGCCAGTAGGTTTACAGACAGCACTTATGGCTACACCTTC